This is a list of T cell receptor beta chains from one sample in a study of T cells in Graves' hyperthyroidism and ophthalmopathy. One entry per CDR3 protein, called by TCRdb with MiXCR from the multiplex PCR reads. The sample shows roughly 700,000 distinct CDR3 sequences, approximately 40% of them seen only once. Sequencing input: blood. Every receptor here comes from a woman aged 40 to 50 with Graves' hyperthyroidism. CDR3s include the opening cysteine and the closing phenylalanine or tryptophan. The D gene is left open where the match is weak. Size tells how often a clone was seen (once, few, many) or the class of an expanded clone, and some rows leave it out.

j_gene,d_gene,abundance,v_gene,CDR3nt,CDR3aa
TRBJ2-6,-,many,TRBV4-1,TGCGCCAGCAGCCAAGTAGGACTGAAGGACCGCTCTGGGGCCAACGTCCTGACTTTC,CASSQVGLKDRSGANVLTF
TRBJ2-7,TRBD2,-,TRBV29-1,TGCAGTCCTTCGGGACTAGCGGCAACCTACGAGCAGTACTTC,CSPSGLAATYEQYF
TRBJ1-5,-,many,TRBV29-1,TGCAGCGTTGGGGAGGGGAGTCAGCCCCAGCATTTT,CSVGEGSQPQHF
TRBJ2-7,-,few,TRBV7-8,TGTGCCAGCAGCTTAGGCAGGGTTACCCACGAGCAGTACTTC,CASSLGRVTHEQYF
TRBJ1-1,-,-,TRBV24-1,TGTGCCACCAGTGATTTGCGGTCCACTGAAGCTTTCTTT,CATSDLRSTEAFF
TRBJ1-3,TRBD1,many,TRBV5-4,TGTGCCAGCAGCCCCGGGACAGGGGGCTCTGGAAACACCATATATTTT,CASSPGTGGSGNTIYF
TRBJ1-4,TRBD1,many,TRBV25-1,TGTGCCAGCAGTGAATATCGCGGGACAGGGGATGAAAAACTGTTTTTT,CASSEYRGTGDEKLFF
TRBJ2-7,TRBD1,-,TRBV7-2,TGTGCCAGCAGCGGGCCAGGGGGCTTCTACGAGCAGTACTTC,CASSGPGGFYEQYF
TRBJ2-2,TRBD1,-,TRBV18,TGTGCCAGCTCACTAGAACAGGGGCTGGCCGGGGAGCTGTTTTTT,CASSLEQGLAGELFF
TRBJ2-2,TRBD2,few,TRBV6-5,TGTGCCAGCAGTTCCCGGACTAGCGGATTGAAGCTGTTTTTT,CASSSRTSGLKLFF
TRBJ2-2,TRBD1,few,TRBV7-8,TGTGCCAGCAGCTTAGATGGGACAGGGTGGCTGGGCGGGGAGCTGTTTTTT,CASSLDGTGWLGGELFF
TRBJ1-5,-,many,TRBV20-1,TGCAGTGCTAGAAAGGGAGGGATAGGTCAGCCCCAGCATTTT,CSARKGGIGQPQHF
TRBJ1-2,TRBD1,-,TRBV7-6,TGTGCCAGCTCGCCCGGACAGGGGCCTGTCTATGGCTACACCTTC,CASSPGQGPVYGYTF
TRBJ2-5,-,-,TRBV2,TGTGCCAGCAGTTCCCCCAAACTCAGGACGGACATCCAAGAGACCCAGTACTTC,CASSSPKLRTDIQETQYF
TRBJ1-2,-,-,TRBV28,TGTGCCAGCACCTGGGGGCAGTCACCGGATGGCTACACCTTC,CASTWGQSPDGYTF
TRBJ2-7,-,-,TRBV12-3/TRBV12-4,TGTGCCAGCAGTCCTATCCCCGGCTCCGAGCAGTACTTC,CASSPIPGSEQYF
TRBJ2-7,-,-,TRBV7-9,TGTGCCAGCAGCTTAAGACAGGATACCTACGAGCAGTACTTC,CASSLRQDTYEQYF
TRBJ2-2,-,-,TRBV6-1,TGTGCCAGCAGTCCAGAGACAGGTCCGAGCGGGCTGTTTTTT,CASSPETGPSGLFF
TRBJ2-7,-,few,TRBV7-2,TGTGCCAGCAGCACGCCAGGGGAGCAGTACTTC,CASSTPGEQYF
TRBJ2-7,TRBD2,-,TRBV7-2,TGTGCCAGCAGCTTTAACCCTGGGGGGGGCGAGCAGTACTTC,CASSFNPGGGEQYF
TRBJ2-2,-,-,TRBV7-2,TGCGCCAGCAGCCAAGAGGCGACGAACACCGGGGAGCTGTTTTTT,CASSQEATNTGELFF
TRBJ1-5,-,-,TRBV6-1,TGTGCCAGCAGTGAAATTAGTTACGCGGTAAATCAGCCCCAGCATTTT,CASSEISYAVNQPQHF
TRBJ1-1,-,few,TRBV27,TGTGCCAGCAGTTTTAGGGCCCCGCAGAGGACTGAAGCTTTCTTT,CASSFRAPQRTEAFF
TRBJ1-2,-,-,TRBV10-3,TGTGCCATCAGCGACCCAAGTTTTGGCTACACCTTC,CAISDPSFGYTF
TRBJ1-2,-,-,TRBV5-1,TGCGCCAGCAGTTCTGCGGGCGCCTCCTATGGCTACACCTTC,CASSSAGASYGYTF
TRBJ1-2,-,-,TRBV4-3,TGCGCCAGCAGCCAAGCCAGGGGTAACTATGGCTACACCTTC,CASSQARGNYGYTF
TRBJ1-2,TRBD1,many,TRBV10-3,TGTGCCATGCTCGCGGGGACAGGGGACTATGGCTACACCTTC,CAMLAGTGDYGYTF
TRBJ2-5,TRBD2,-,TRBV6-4,TGTGCCAGCCTTGGGACTAGCGGGAGGCTCCAAGAGACCCAGTACTTC,CASLGTSGRLQETQYF
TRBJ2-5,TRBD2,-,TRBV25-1,TGTGCCAGCAGTGAAACAAACGGGAGGACAAGCGCACCGGCCGTCCAAGAGACCCAGTACTTC,CASSETNGRTSAPAVQETQYF
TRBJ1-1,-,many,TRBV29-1,TGCAGCGTTTGGGGGTCAGGTTTGAACACTGAAGCTTTCTTT,CSVWGSGLNTEAFF
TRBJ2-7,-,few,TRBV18,TGTGCCAGCTCACCACCGGTGAATTACTACGAGCAGTACTTC,CASSPPVNYYEQYF
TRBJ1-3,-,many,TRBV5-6,TGTGCCAGCAGCTTGGGGCCCGGAAACACCATATATTTT,CASSLGPGNTIYF
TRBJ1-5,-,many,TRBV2,TGTGCCAGCAGTCGTCAGGGAGGGGGTCAGCCCCAGCATTTT,CASSRQGGGQPQHF
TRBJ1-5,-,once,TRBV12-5,TGTGCTAGTGGTTCCCGTCCCCTTGGGGGGTATAGCAATCAGCCCCAGCATTTT,CASGSRPLGGYSNQPQHF
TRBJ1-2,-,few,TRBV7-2,TGTGCCAGCAGCTTACCCCCTACAAGTAACTATGGCTACACCTTC,CASSLPPTSNYGYTF
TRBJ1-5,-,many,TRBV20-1,TGCAGTGCTAGGAGATACAGTGGGCAGCCCCAGCATTTT,CSARRYSGQPQHF
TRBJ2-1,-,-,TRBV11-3,TGTGCCAGCAGCTTAGGGGGTTGGGGGAGCGCGGACAATGAGCAGTTCTTC,CASSLGGWGSADNEQFF
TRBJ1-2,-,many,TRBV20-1,TGCAGTGCTCAGGACACATCGAATATGGGTGGCTACACCTTC,CSAQDTSNMGGYTF